These 15 T cell receptor beta chains share one sample of origin, sequenced in a study of CD8 T cells in Susac syndrome. The RNA, about 0.5 to 1 ug, was put through reverse transcription using random hexamers. TCRdb reanalysed the immunoSEQ multiplex PCR reads using MiXCR and keeps one entry per CDR3 protein. The data contain some 180,000 distinct CDR3 sequences, approximately 93% of them singletons. Material: CD4+ T cells from PBMCs. These receptor sequences come from a human donor in good health.

The chain employs TRBV6-5 and TRBJ2-7, with 9 positions matching TRBD1. The CDR3 consists of 15 residues. J gave up 3 bases and V 5 bases, and 8 bases lay outside the gene matches. Germline assignment: CDR1 MNHEY and CDR2 SVGAGI. DNA for the CDR3: TGTGCCAGCAGTGCCTCGGGACAGGGTGGCTACGAGCAGTACGTC. This encodes CASSASGQGGYEQYV.

This chain joins TRBV3-1 and TRBJ1-2, with TRBD1 as a possible D gene (6 bases). The CDR3 sequence is 14 residues long. The V and J ends lost 3 bases and 5 bases respectively, with 13 bases between them. Per the germline V gene, CDR1 is LGHDT and CDR2 is YNNKEL (reference sequence). This chain's CDR3 is CASSHPGGGYGYTF. The CDR3 nucleotides read TGTGCCAGCAGCCATCCCGGGGGCGGGTATGGCTACACCTTC. Full variable domain (missing parts from reference TRBV3-1 and TRBJ1-2): DTAVSQTPKYLVTQMGNDKSIKCEQNLGHDTMYWYKQDSKKFLKIMFSYNNKELIINETVPNRFSPKSPDKAHLNLHINSLELGDSAVYFCASSHPGGGYGYTFGSGTRLTVV.

This clonotype was seen a handful of times. J is TRBJ1-2 and V is TRBV6-1; TRBD1 matches 8 bases. The ends lost 8 bases at V and 6 bases at J; junction bases unmatched: 14. The CDR3 contains 15 residues. From germline, CDR1 is MNHNS and CDR2 SASEGT. The CDR3 spells CASSLSDRARDGYTF. The CDR3 nucleotides are TGTGCCAGCTCGCTATCGGACAGGGCCCGGGATGGCTACACCTTC.

The rearrangement links TRBV5-1 to TRBJ2-2; TRBD1 matches at 11 bases. This CDR3 contains 16 residues. Per the germline V gene, CDR1 is SGHRS and CDR2 is YFSETQ. After removal of 4 bases from V and 5 bases from J, the junction contained 7 bases not matched to a gene. CDR3 bases: TGCGCCAGCAGCCCCAGGACAGGGGGCCCGACCGGGGAGCTGTTTTTT. As protein: CASSPRTGGPTGELFF.

The CDR3 reads CASSPTGLGTKETQYF. The DNA for the CDR3 is TGTGCCAGCAGCCCAACGGGACTAGGGACGAAAGAGACCCAGTACTTC. The genes are TRBV7-3 and TRBJ2-5; 8 nucleotides line up with TRBD2. The CDR3 is made up of 16 amino acids. Trimming removed 5 bases from V and 3 bases from J; junction bases left unmatched: 11. Germline loops: CDR1 SGHTA, CDR2 FQGTGA.

The chain has TRBV10-3 and TRBJ2-6; no firm D call. Trimming pared 2 bases from V and 0 bases from J, leaving 2 bases between. Germline V gene data show CDR1 as ENHRY and CDR2 as SYGVKD. The CDR3 length is 14 residues. The CDR3, as DNA: TGTGCCATCAGTGAGCCCTCTGGGGCCAACGTCCTGACTTTC. Translated, it gives CAISEPSGANVLTF.

The V and J genes are TRBV24-1 and TRBJ1-5; possibly TRBD1 for D (5 bases). Deletions cut 5 bases from V and 6 bases from J, with 16 bases between. This CDR3 region has 15 residues. CDR1 is KGHDR and CDR2 is SFDVKD in the germline V gene. CDR3 sequence (DNA): TGTGCCACCAGTGCCGGGGGACCTGGGGGTCAGCCCCAGCATTTT. Its translation is CATSAGGPGGQPQHF.

This sequence joins TRBV6-5 and TRBJ2-1; no reliable D call. CDR1 and CDR2 from the germline V gene are MNHEY and SVGAGI. The CDR3 spans 16 residues. V lost 2 bases to trimming and J lost 0 bases, with 11 bases between them. The CDR3 is CASSYRSTRSYNEQFF. CDR3 in DNA: TGTGCCAGCAGTTACAGGAGCACCCGCTCCTACAATGAGCAGTTCTTC.

The gene calls are TRBV20-1 and TRBJ1-2; 7 positions agree with TRBD1. This CDR3 comprises 14 residues. The trim removed 5 bases at V and 0 bases at J, leaving 6 bases unmatched. Germline V gives CDR1 DFQATT, CDR2 SNEGSKA (reference sequence). The CDR3 reads CSAPEDRANYGYTF. The DNA of the CDR3 is TGCAGTGCTCCGGAAGACAGGGCTAACTATGGCTACACCTTC.

This chain uses TRBV5-1 with TRBJ1-5; D gene uncertain. This CDR3 spans 16 amino acids. CDR1 is SGHRS and CDR2 is YFSETQ in the germline V gene. Trimming took off 2 bases at V and 3 bases at J, with 15 bases between the two ends. The CDR3 spells CASSFGPAASNQPQHF. The CDR3 DNA reads as TGCGCCAGCAGCTTCGGGCCCGCAGCGTCCAATCAGCCCCAGCATTTT.

This chain's CDR3 is CASSLLTGQMSEQFF. CDR3 in DNA: TGTGCCAGCAGCTTATTAACCGGCCAGATGTCTGAGCAGTTCTTC. The chain is built from TRBV7-3 and TRBJ2-1; D remains unclear. Germline loops: CDR1 SGHTA, CDR2 FQGTGA. V lost 2 bases, J lost 9 bases, and 17 bases lay in between. The CDR3 extends over 15 amino acids.

CDR3 region: CASSQDGGNNSPLHF. CDR3 DNA sequence: TGTGCCAGCAGCCAAGATGGGGGGAATAATTCACCCCTCCACTTT. V and J are TRBV3-1 and TRBJ1-6; TRBD1 is a possible D gene (5 bases). V was trimmed by 0 bases and J by 5 bases, leaving 8 bases between them. The CDR3 loop spans 15 amino acids. CDR1 and CDR2 from the germline V gene are LGHDT and YNNKEL (reference sequence).

This clonotype has just one count. This chain uses TRBV12-3 or TRBV12-4 with TRBJ2-1; no clear D gene. Trimming stripped 5 bases from V and 4 bases from J, with 15 bases between. CDR3 length: 15 amino acids. Here the CDR3 reads CASSRQEPSYNEQFF. CDR3 coding DNA: TGTGCCAGCAGTCGTCAAGAACCTTCTTACAATGAGCAGTTCTTC.

The V gene is TRBV20-1, the J gene TRBJ1-3; D gene ambiguous. Trimming removed 3 bases from V and 3 bases from J, with 6 bases in between. The CDR3 sequence is 12 residues long. Germline assignment: CDR1 DFQATT and CDR2 SNEGSKA (reference sequence). CDR3 in DNA: TGCAGTGCTAGCCTTTATGGAAACACCATATATTTT. Protein product: CSASLYGNTIYF.

This chain joins TRBV6-2 or TRBV6-3 and TRBJ2-1; D is ambiguous. This CDR3 is built from 12 residues. V was trimmed by 6 bases and J by 3 bases, leaving 6 bases between them. Germline V CDR1 and CDR2: MNHEY, SVGEGT. As DNA, the CDR3 is TGTGCCAGCAGAGGTGGCTACAATGAGCAGTTCTTC. Amino acid sequence: CASRGGYNEQFF.